Described below is a single TCR beta chain sequence and its context. The data were taken from a study of blood T cell repertoires in COVID-19. Overall study: PBMCs, B-cell-depleted T cells, or T cells provided the cDNA or gDNA that made up the material.

Authors' data handling: Nucleated cell counts were estimated from reference gene primer amplification. Clones were read by immunoSEQ multiplex PCR, and TCRdb kept only the in-frame ones, dropping some. The D gene and trimming were derived from the DNA, and the V and J assignments and clone size from that table. The data contain 150,000 to 200,000 clones, about 85% of them seen just once; the ten biggest clones take up more than 0.75%. The germline V gene has CDR1 MNHEY and CDR2 SVGAGI. V trimming: 7 bases; J trimming: 7 bases; junction bases outside the gene matches: 10. This CDR3 region has 14 residues.

The specimen sequenced was peripheral blood. This TCR was recovered from a man aged 18 to 29 with acute or convalescent COVID-19. The chain uses TRBV6-5 and TRBJ1-5; 7 bases match TRBD1. The CDR3 sequence is CASNQDRVGQPQHF. Here the CDR3 DNA reads TGTGCCAGCAACCAAGACAGGGTTGGACAGCCCCAGCATTTT.